This T cell receptor (beta chain) stems from a study of cytomegalovirus exposure and HLA in healthy donors. Broader study findings: What TCR beta sequences reportedly achieved was accurate prediction of HLA-A and HLA-B alleles in most subjects.

Trimming shortened V by 4 bases and J by 2 bases, and 11 bases separated the two germline ends. Germline V gene lookup returns CDR1 SGDLS and CDR2 YYNGEE. The CDR3 length is 14 residues. The PCR used 60 Vbeta and 13 Jbeta primers. Assay: immunoSEQ multiplex PCR; the TCRdb copy retains only in-frame clones and omits some. In the table there are about 150,000 clones, 84% of which are singletons. A note on this clone: As yet, its antigen is unknown.

The V gene is TRBV9, the J gene TRBJ2-3; D might be TRBD1 (6 bases). The sequenced material came from PBMCs. This sequence originates from a boy between 2 and 15 years old in good health and CMV-seronegative. The CDR3 spells CASSSDRDTDTQYF. The CDR3 nucleotides read TGTGCCAGCAGCTCGGACAGAGACACAGATACGCAGTATTTT.